This entry concerns a single TCR beta chain. This clone has only one observation. Its binding antigen is unknown. No quality values exist for individual bases; no much larger clone is one base distant. Other DNA sequences in this specimen translate into the identical CDR3. There are 11 amino acids in the CDR3, from cysteine to phenylalanine inclusive. Only CDR3 DNA is held: 33 bases, read in frame from base 1. CDR1 SGHNT and CDR2 YYREEE were looked up in the germline V gene (reference sequence). The junction shows trimming of 4 bases on V and 3 bases on J, plus 5 bases between the germline ends. The sample originates from a study of shared clonotypes between healthy human individuals (dated by TCRdb to the early 2020s). Background on the whole study: The cohort included three men and a couple of women between 18 and 49 years of age. Per donor, three plates each were used for CD4 naive and CD4 memory, two for CD8 naive, and one for CD8 memory. The study deeply sequenced blood TCR repertoires of about 5 healthy adults to estimate repertoire size and the extent of clonotype sharing between individuals. To increase sequencing depth and limit assay-specific biases, TCR repertoire library preparation and sequencing were carried out by different laboratories using diverse techniques. Each donor's leukapheresis produced roughly between roughly 0.85 and 9.5 billion PBMCs. What the study reported, not specific to this receptor: Naive subsets generally had larger estimated clonotype richness than memory subsets did. Based on pairwise subsampling, the degree of clonotype sharing among donors was expected to be affected by sequencing depth. The genetic and exposure-history diversity represented was limited by the small number of donors. Sharing across a few donors was observed for around 5% of naive CD4, over 3% of naive CD8, about 2.3% of memory CD4, and around 0.42% of memory CD8 clonotypes. Incomplete sequencing was indicated by rarefaction of sorted-subset datasets, despite the large sequencing depth. Sampling was restricted to blood, and TCR repertoires in tissue are likely to differ from TCR repertoires in blood. Higher generation probabilities were observed for clonotypes shared by all four sorted-subset donors than for non-shared clonotypes.

TCR CDR3 regions were amplified from genomic DNA by multiplex PCR using the deep immunoSEQ assay. Extracted genomic DNA from each cell subset was spread evenly across all wells of several immunoSEQ 96-well plates, with each plate serving as a replicate. For sorted subsets, roughly 200 ng of genomic DNA, equivalent to roughly 30,000 T cell genomes, went into each replicate PCR. Purified libraries were measured with a Qubit 3.0 fluorometer, size-checked on a Bioanalyzer 2100, and measured again with the KAPA Library Quantification kit. Every immunoSEQ 96-well plate was sequenced on a dedicated single-read 150-cycle Illumina NextSeq 550 flow cell. The source study handled its data this way. Because only junctional sequences without quality scores were contained in the immunoSEQ output, filtering matching that applied to full-length reads could not be performed. Sequences were annotated with PyIR, a Python wrapper for IgBLAST v1.9, and V/J genes and CDR3 were assigned using IMGT germline references. Reads with weak V/J assignments (E-value above 1e-6), missing CDR3, stop codons, out-of-frame junctions, or ambiguous translated residues were removed. V3J clonotypes were defined as sequences sharing an identical inferred V gene, J gene, and CDR3 amino acid sequence. The percentage overlap between two repertoires was calculated by dividing the number of shared unique clonotypes by the size of the smaller repertoire. Richness of each repertoire was evaluated using RTK rarefaction, the Chao1 estimator, and Recon v2.1 estimates of unobserved clonotypes. Generation probabilities were computed with OLGA for all TCRbeta clonotypes obtained by the gDNA method from several donors. TCRdb's version of the immuneACCESS table is confined to in-frame rearrangements and falls short of the full clone set. An unresolved V gene accounts for under half of the shortfall where checked; the remainder is of unknown origin. V and J calls and clone size are as listed in that table; D and trimming were resolved from the DNA. This sample holds 2,500,000 or so clones; approximately 93% were observed only once. The ten biggest clones cover 0.36% of the sample.

The donors were healthy, HIV-negative adults with no recently reported acute infections or vaccinations. Every donor was a Caucasian adult living in Nashville, Tennessee, USA. CD4+ T cells were enriched by magnetic negative selection, after which naive cells were positively selected on CD45RA and the negative fraction was taken as the memory subset. Blood was collected by leukapheresis, and PBMCs were isolated by Ficoll-Histopaque density gradient centrifugation and then cryopreserved in liquid nitrogen vapor phase. Analytical flow cytometry was used to check the purity and quantity of each magnetically sorted T cell population. Genomic DNA was isolated from every sorted fraction and measured by UV absorbance on a Nanodrop 2000c.

Sequences were obtained from naive CD4+ T cells from PBMCs. According to the study, the label for this sample's cell subset or site signals: CD45RA+ positively selected. This receptor was obtained from a man younger than 30 in good health. Some clones in this sample may be carry-over from other donors' samples. The chain is made from TRBV5-4 and TRBJ2-7; there is no confident call for the D gene. Here is the DNA: TGTGCCAGCAGCCTTTACTACGAGCAGTACTTC. Its protein product is CASSLYYEQYF.